These T cell receptor beta chains were read from a single sample in a study of CD8 T cells in ankylosing spondylitis. A single record per CDR3 protein comes from TCRdb applying MiXCR to the 5' RACE reads. The table includes some 250,000 distinct CDR3 sequences, about 10% detected once. Sequenced: blood, either unsorted or a sorted T cell fraction (not recorded which). These receptor sequences come from a male donor with ankylosing spondylitis or in good health (not recorded which). Both conserved end residues are part of each CDR3. The D gene is left open where the match is weak. A clone size is listed for some rows: how often the clone was seen (once, few, many), or a class if it is expanded.

j_call | v_call | d_call | cdr3_length | clone_size | cdr3_nt | cdr3_aa
TRBJ2-7 | TRBV7-2 | - | 14 | many | TGTGCCAGCAGCCCAAACAGGGTCTCCTACGAGCAGTACTTC | CASSPNRVSYEQYF
TRBJ1-2 | TRBV12-3/TRBV12-4 | TRBD1 | 14 | many | TGTGCCAGCAGTTTACAGGGGGCGCGAGTTGGCTACACCTTC | CASSLQGARVGYTF
TRBJ2-5 | TRBV5-1 | - | 16 | many | TGCGCCAGCAGCTTGGGGCCAGTGGGGGACCAAGAGACCCAGTACTTC | CASSLGPVGDQETQYF
TRBJ1-4 | TRBV24-1 | - | 13 | many | TGTGCCACCGGGCCCAAGACTAGTGAAAAACTGTTTTTT | CATGPKTSEKLFF
TRBJ2-1 | TRBV6-4 | TRBD2 | 15 | many | TGTGCCAGCAGTGAATCTAGCGGGGGTAACAATGAGCAGTTCTTC | CASSESSGGNNEQFF
TRBJ2-1 | TRBV29-1 | TRBD2 | 14 | many | TGCAGCGTCCTAGCGGGAGGAAGTAACAATGAGCAGTTCTTC | CSVLAGGSNNEQFF
TRBJ2-7 | TRBV20-1 | TRBD2 | 14 | few | TGCAGTGCCACTATTAGCGGGAGGGCCCACGAGCAGTACTTC | CSATISGRAHEQYF
TRBJ2-7 | TRBV5-1 | - | 14 | few | TGCGCCAGCAGCCCGGGGGACAGCGCCTACGAGCAGTACTTC | CASSPGDSAYEQYF
TRBJ2-4 | TRBV12-3/TRBV12-4 | - | 13 | many | TGTGCCAGCAGTTTTGAAGGGGAAAACATTCAGTACTTC | CASSFEGENIQYF
TRBJ1-2 | TRBV12-3/TRBV12-4 | - | 13 | many | TGTGCCAGCGGGGGGGGGATTAACTATGGCTACACCTTC | CASGGGINYGYTF
TRBJ1-5 | TRBV4-1 | TRBD1 | 16 | many | TGCGCCAGCAGCCAAGGGGCGGGACAGGGAAAGATGCCCCAGCATTTT | CASSQGAGQGKMPQHF
TRBJ2-2 | TRBV5-1 | - | 13 | - | TGCGCCAGCAGAGGACAGTCACGCGGGGAGCTGTTTTTT | CASRGQSRGELFF
TRBJ2-7 | TRBV10-3 | TRBD1 | 15 | - | TGTGCCATCAGTGACCGAACGGACAGGGGGTTGGAGCAGTACTTC | CAISDRTDRGLEQYF
TRBJ1-1 | TRBV3-1 | - | 15 | - | TGTGCCAGCAGCCAAGACGGCAGGGGATTCACTGAAGCTTTCTTT | CASSQDGRGFTEAFF
TRBJ2-1 | TRBV6-4 | - | 13 | many | TGTGCCAGCAGGAAAAACCGGGACTCAAGTATGTTCTTC | CASRKNRDSSMFF
TRBJ2-1 | TRBV4-2 | - | 12 | few | TGTGCCAGCAGCCAAGGTCCGGGGGACCCGTTCTTC | CASSQGPGDPFF
TRBJ2-1 | TRBV11-2 | TRBD2 | 16 | many | TGTGCCAGCAGCTCAAGCGGGGGTGAATTCTACAATGAGCAGTTCTTC | CASSSSGGEFYNEQFF
TRBJ1-4 | TRBV27 | - | 13 | many | TGTGCCAGCTTTCCAGGGGTCGATGAAAAACTGTTTTTT | CASFPGVDEKLFF
TRBJ2-7 | TRBV28 | TRBD1 | 16 | many | TGTGCCAGCAGTTTGAGACAGGGGGCGGGCTCCTACGAGCAGTACTTC | CASSLRQGAGSYEQYF
TRBJ1-2 | TRBV7-9 | TRBD1 | 11 | few | TGTGCCGGACAGGGTGGCTATGGCTACACCTTC | CAGQGGYGYTF
TRBJ2-3 | TRBV6-5 | - | 15 | - | TGTGCCAGCAGTTACCTAGGACTTGGCACAGATACGCAGTATTTT | CASSYLGLGTDTQYF
TRBJ2-7 | TRBV27 | TRBD2 | 12 | few | TGTGCCAGCCGTGCACTAGCGGGAACCCAGTACTTC | CASRALAGTQYF
TRBJ1-3 | TRBV7-8 | - | 13 | many | TGTGCCAGCGAGGGGGGTCAGGGAAACACCATATATTTT | CASEGGQGNTIYF
TRBJ2-7 | TRBV7-8 | - | 13 | - | TGTGCCAGCAGCTCTATCAGCGTGGGGGAGCAGTACTTC | CASSSISVGEQYF
TRBJ2-7 | TRBV29-1 | - | 13 | few | TGCAGCGTTGGAGGGATCCGAGGGTACGAGCAGTACTTC | CSVGGIRGYEQYF
TRBJ2-1 | TRBV24-1 | - | 15 | many | TGTGCCACCAGTGAAGAGGGGGGAGCCGTCGGTGAGCAGTTCTTC | CATSEEGGAVGEQFF